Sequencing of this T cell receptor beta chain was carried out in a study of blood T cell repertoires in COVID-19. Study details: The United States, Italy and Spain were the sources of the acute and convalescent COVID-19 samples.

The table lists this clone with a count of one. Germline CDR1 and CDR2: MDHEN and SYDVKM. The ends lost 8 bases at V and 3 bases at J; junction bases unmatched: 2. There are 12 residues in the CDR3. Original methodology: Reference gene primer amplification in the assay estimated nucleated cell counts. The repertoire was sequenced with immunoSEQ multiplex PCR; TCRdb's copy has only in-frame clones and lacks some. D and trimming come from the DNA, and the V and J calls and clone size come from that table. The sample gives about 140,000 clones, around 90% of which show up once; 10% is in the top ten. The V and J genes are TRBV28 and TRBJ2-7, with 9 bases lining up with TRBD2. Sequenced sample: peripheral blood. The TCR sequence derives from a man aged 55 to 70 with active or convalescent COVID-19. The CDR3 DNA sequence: TGTGCCAGCGCGACTAGCGGCTACGAGCAGTACTTC. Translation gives CASATSGYEQYF.